These 20 T cell receptor beta chains were sequenced from one sample in a study of OX40 agonist ivuxolimab in advanced cancers. Profiling relied on immunoSEQ multiplex PCR, and the TCRdb table lists in-frame clones only, not all of them. The data hold around 35,000 clones, with 81% observed a single time. Sequencing used CD4+ or CD8+ T cells sorted from blood, obtained in a trial of the OX40 agonist ivuxolimab. All receptors come from an adult with an advanced solid tumor such as melanoma, head and neck, liver or kidney cancer.

The chain uses TRBV5-1 and TRBJ1-1; 7 bases are shared with TRBD1. This CDR3 is 15 amino acids long. J lost 5 bases, V lost 0 bases, and 7 bases had no gene match. Germline assignment: CDR1 SGHRS and CDR2 YFSETQ. Here the CDR3 DNA reads TGCGCCAGCAGCTTGGTTGACAGGGTAAAAACTGAAGCTTTCTTT. Residues: CASSLVDRVKTEAFF.

This clone was recorded a few times. V gene TRBV18 combines with J gene TRBJ2-1; maybe TRBD1 (6 bases). The CDR3 extends over 15 amino acids. In germline, CDR1 is KGHSH, CDR2 LQKENI. V shed 2 bases and J shed 7 bases, with 15 bases lying between them. As DNA, the CDR3 is TGTGCCAGCTCACCAGGGCAGGGGTATGGGAATGAGCAGTTCTTC. Amino acid sequence: CASSPGQGYGNEQFF.

The V gene is TRBV5-3, the J gene TRBJ2-7, with D tentatively TRBD2 (5 bases). TRBV5-3 is an ORF; its function is uncertain. The CDR3 spans 17 residues. The ends were cut back, 4 bases at V and 0 bases at J, with 20 bases in the middle. The DNA for the CDR3 is TGTGCCAGAAGCACCGAGACTATACGTCTTAGCTCCTACGAGCAGTACTTC. It yields the protein CARSTETIRLSSYEQYF.

Only one count was recorded for this clone. The chain employs TRBV7-2 and TRBJ2-3; D tentatively reads TRBD1 or TRBD2 (5 bases each). CDR1 and CDR2 (germline): SGHTA, FQGNSA. The CDR3 extends over 16 amino acids. The V and J ends lost 5 bases and 4 bases respectively, with 19 bases between them. CDR3 sequence reads: CASSIPPGLAADTQYF. CDR3 coding DNA: TGTGCCAGCAGCATCCCTCCGGGGCTGGCGGCAGATACGCAGTATTTT.

The rearrangement joins TRBV11-3 to TRBJ2-1; D not certain. V was pared by 2 bases and J by 7 bases, with 6 bases between. Germline V CDR1 and CDR2: SGHNT, YENEEA. This CDR3 comprises 12 residues. CDR3 DNA sequence: TGTGCCAGCAGCTTAAGCCCAAATGAGCAGTTCTTC. Its translation: CASSLSPNEQFF.

The V and J genes are TRBV7-9 and TRBJ2-1, with D uncertain. This CDR3 comprises 14 residues. V lost 4 bases and J lost 4, with 11 bases in between. The germline CDR1 and CDR2 sequences are SEHNR and FQNEAQ (reference sequence). The chain's CDR3 is CASSYAGQYNEQFF. Written as DNA, the CDR3 is TGTGCCAGCAGCTACGCCGGGCAATACAATGAGCAGTTCTTC.

Here the CDR3 DNA reads TGTGCCAGCAGCTTGGAAGGGGGCATAGGGGAAAAACTGTTTTTT. It codes for CASSLEGGIGEKLFF. The gene calls are TRBV5-6 and TRBJ1-4; 7 positions match TRBD1. Germline V gives CDR1 SGHDT, CDR2 YYEEEE. This CDR3 spans 15 amino acids. V lost 0 bases to trimming and J lost 8 bases; unmatched junction nucleotides: 7.

V usage is TRBV29-1 and J usage is TRBJ2-6; D remains unclear. Trimming removed 0 bases at V and 0 bases at J, with 3 bases between. Germline CDR1 reads SQVTM; CDR2 reads ANQGSEA. This CDR3 is built from 14 residues. CDR3 in amino acids: CSVEEHSGANVLTF. The CDR3 DNA sequence: TGCAGCGTTGAAGAACACTCTGGGGCCAACGTCCTGACTTTC. The full variable domain, rest sourced from reference TRBV29-1 and TRBJ2-6, is SAVISQKPSRDICQRGTSLTIQCQVDSQVTMMFWYRQQPGQSLTLIATANQGSEATYESGFVIDKFPISRPNLTFSTLTVSNMSPEDSSIYLCSVEEHSGANVLTFGAGSRLTVL.

The chain employs TRBV11-3 and TRBJ2-7; 7 positions match TRBD1. CDR3 size: 14 residues. Germline CDR1 is SGHNT and CDR2 is YENEEA. J lost 6 bases, V lost 5 bases, and 10 bases had no gene match. CDR3 sequence: CASSPGQLSGEQYF. As DNA, the CDR3 is TGTGCCAGCAGCCCGGGACAGCTTTCGGGCGAGCAGTACTTC.

The V and J genes are TRBV4-1 and TRBJ1-4; no firm D call. The CDR3 contains 13 residues. V was cut by 0 bases and J by 6 bases, with 5 bases left in between. The germline V gene has CDR1 MGHRA and CDR2 YSYEKL. The CDR3 coding sequence is TGCGCCAGCAGCCAAGATAGGGATGAAAAACTGTTTTTT. The encoded protein is CASSQDRDEKLFF.

This clone has more than one count but fewer than ten. V and J are TRBV10-1 and TRBJ2-2, with TRBD2 matching 9 bases. With V trimmed by 3 bases and J by 6 bases, 8 bases remained unmatched. Germline assignment: CDR1 WNHNN and CDR2 SYGVQD (reference sequence). The CDR3 runs 16 residues. CDR3 in amino acids: CASSDRLGGRAGELFF. The CDR3 region has the DNA TGCGCCAGCAGTGACCGACTGGGCGGGAGGGCCGGGGAGCTGTTTTTT.

V usage is TRBV18 and J usage is TRBJ1-1; D may be TRBD1 (5 bases). Germline CDR1 KGHSH, CDR2 LQKENI. This CDR3 has 15 residues. With 2 bases removed from V and 1 base from J, the gap between germline ends came to 11 bases. CDR3: CASSPTGPPNTEAFF. CDR3 bases: TGTGCCAGCTCACCAACGGGACCACCGAACACTGAAGCTTTCTTT.

The rearrangement uses TRBV7-2 and TRBJ1-1; 7 nucleotides align to TRBD1. CDR3 size: 13 residues. Germline loops: CDR1 SGHTA, CDR2 FQGNSA. V lost 4 bases to trimming and J lost 1 base; unmatched junction nucleotides: 0. CDR3 in DNA: TGTGCCAGCAGCTGGGACAGGAACACTGAAGCTTTCTTT. It specifies CASSWDRNTEAFF.

J is TRBJ1-4 and V is TRBV9, with 8 nucleotides matching TRBD1. CDR1 and CDR2 (germline): SGDLS, YYNGEE. The CDR3 consists of 15 residues. Germline trimming cut 4 bases from V and 4 bases from J; bases unmatched to any gene: 6. The CDR3 loop reads CASSLPTGDNEKLFF. The CDR3 region has the DNA TGTGCCAGCAGCTTGCCGACAGGGGATAATGAAAAACTGTTTTTT.

The chain joins TRBV6-1 to TRBJ2-5, with 12 bases identical to TRBD2. The assigned J gene may be wrong: the sequence end matches TRBJ2-7 better. Germline V gene lookup returns CDR1 MNHNS and CDR2 SASEGT. The CDR3 covers 14 residues. The DNA of the CDR3 is TGTGCCAGCAGTTCCCTAGCGGGAGGGTACGAGCAGTACTTC. It encodes CASSSLAGGYEQYF.

This chain joins TRBV25-1 and TRBJ1-1; D might be TRBD1 (5 bases). Germline V CDR1 and CDR2: MGHDK, SYGVNS. The CDR3 totals 12 residues. V lost 5 bases and J lost 7, with 11 bases in between. DNA for the CDR3: TGTGCCAGCAGTTACGACAGCCTTGAAGCTTTCTTT. Residues: CASSYDSLEAFF.

This clone appeared once. The chain employs TRBV2 and TRBJ1-2; 7 bases are shared with TRBD1. Trimming took 3 bases from V and 7 from J; bases not matched to a gene: 11. The germline CDR1 and CDR2 sequences are SNHLY and FYNNEI. This CDR3 has 15 amino acids. The CDR3 nucleotides are TGTGCCAGCAGTGACCGGACAGGCGCTAGCCTTGGCTACACCTTC. The encoded protein is CASSDRTGASLGYTF.

The V and J genes are TRBV12-5 and TRBJ2-5; 8 bases fit TRBD2. The germline V gene has CDR1 LGHNT and CDR2 FRNRAP. The CDR3 is 18 residues long. V was pared by 5 bases and J by 1 base, with 15 bases of the junction left unmatched. The CDR3 sequence is CASGPRGGLAGLQETQYF. The CDR3 DNA follows: TGTGCTAGTGGTCCCCGGGGGGGGTTAGCGGGACTCCAAGAGACCCAGTACTTC.

This chain uses TRBV11-2 with TRBJ1-1, with TRBD1 as a possible D gene (6 bases). The germline V and J ends were trimmed by 3 bases and 0 bases, with 11 bases remaining between them. This CDR3 spans 15 amino acids. Germline values: CDR1 SGHAT, CDR2 FQNNGV. CDR3 amino acids: CASSFGGQMNTEAFF. The CDR3 nucleotides read TGTGCCAGCAGCTTTGGCGGACAGATGAACACTGAAGCTTTCTTT.

The rearrangement links TRBV6-5 to TRBJ1-5; 7 bases agree with TRBD1. This CDR3 has 15 residues. V was clipped by 2 bases and J by 1 base; unmatched bases: 2. Germline CDR1 is MNHEY and CDR2 is SVGAGI. CDR3 region: CASSYGRGSNQPQHF. The CDR3 DNA is TGTGCCAGCAGTTACGGCAGGGGGAGCAATCAGCCCCAGCATTTT.